This T cell receptor (beta chain) derives from a study of regulatory T cells in long-lasting Graves disease. The time point: persistent/refractory GD, antithyroid drugs over 5 years with positive TRAb. PBMC RNA was the source of the TCR library. Libraries of TCR beta came from iRepertoire HTBI primers plus Arm-PCR of CDR3 regions. TCRdb redid the calling of the multiplex PCR reads with MiXCR, one entry per CDR3 protein. In the table there are approximately 690,000 distinct CDR3 sequences, 30% of which are singletons. Overall study results and limits: Newly diagnosed Graves' patients had higher TCR diversity than persistent ones. A reduction in accuracy may have resulted from the small sample size.

For this clonotype: The antigen is undetermined.

The CDR3 totals 14 residues. Germline lookup yields CDR1 LGHNT and CDR2 FRNRAP. V gave up 5 bases and J gave up 2 bases, with 10 bases separating them. The chain is built from TRBV12-5 and TRBJ1-3; weak D call: TRBD1 (5 bases). This receptor was taken from a female donor with Graves disease. The starting material was peripheral blood mononuclear cells (PBMCs), obtained when the disease was refractory, from a patient treated with antithyroid drugs. CDR3 loop: CASGPAGAGNTIYF. As DNA, the CDR3 is TGTGCTAGTGGTCCAGCGGGGGCTGGAAACACCATATATTTT.